This entry features one T cell receptor beta chain sequence. The data derive from a study of T cell responses to AZD1222 COVID-19 vaccine. TCRdb's table, derived via immunoSEQ multiplex PCR, lists solely in-frame clones and lacks some. This table holds more than 70,000 clones, about 89% found once. The CDR3 is 12 amino acids. CDR1 and CDR2 (germline): SGHAT, FQNNGV. Trimming left V 5 bases short and J 4 bases short, with 3 bases between. V and J are TRBV11-2 and TRBJ1-6; D gene unclear. This clonotype was obtained from an adult who received the AZD1222 COVID-19 vaccine. The sample consisted of peripheral blood, taken 28 days after the second AZD1222 dose. The CDR3 is CASSKYNSPLHF. CDR3 coding DNA: TGTGCCAGCAGCAAATATAATTCACCCCTCCACTTT.